Listed here are 32 T cell receptor beta chains from one sample, sequenced in a study of shared clonotypes between healthy human individuals. Measured with immunoSEQ multiplex PCR; TCRdb has only the in-frame clones, and not every one. This table holds roughly 2.5 million clones, around nine tenths found once. The sample comprised naive CD4+ T cells sorted from blood. The subset was: CD45RA+ positively selected. The receptor set was obtained from a man between 18 and 29 years old in good health.

J is TRBJ2-3 and V is TRBV9; 8 nucleotides match TRBD1. This CDR3 spans 15 amino acids. In germline, CDR1 is SGDLS, CDR2 YYNGEE. V lost 4 bases, J lost 6 bases, and 10 bases stayed unmatched. CDR3 DNA sequence: TGTGCCAGCAGCTTTCGGACAGGGATAAAGGATACGCAGTATTTT. Amino acid sequence: CASSFRTGIKDTQYF. Full variable domain (missing parts from reference TRBV9 and TRBJ2-3): DSGVTQTPKHLITATGQRVTLRCSPRSGDLSVYWYQQSLDQGLQFLIQYYNGEERAKGNILERFSAQQFPDLHSELNLSSLELGDSALYFCASSFRTGIKDTQYFGPGTRLTVL.

The V call is TRBV29-1, the J call TRBJ2-3; 9 positions match TRBD2. Germline CDR1 is SQVTM and CDR2 is ANQGSEA. CDR3 length: 18 residues. Germline trimming cut 1 base from V and 8 bases from J; bases unmatched to any gene: 19. In nucleotides, the CDR3 is TGCAGCGTTGAAGTTTTAGAAGCGGGGGGAAAGGGGCAGGGTACGCAGTATTTT. This encodes CSVEVLEAGGKGQGTQYF.

A remark on this clone: Other nucleotide sequences in the sample specify the same CDR3. This chain connects TRBV5-4 to TRBJ1-3; a possible D gene is TRBD1 (6 bases). The germline gives CDR1 SGHNT, CDR2 YYREEE (reference sequence). This CDR3 is built from 14 residues. V was trimmed by 2 bases and J by 2 bases, leaving 8 bases between them. The CDR3: CASSLQGAGNTIYF. The DNA for the CDR3 is TGTGCCAGCAGCTTACAGGGAGCTGGAAACACCATATATTTT.

CDR3 coding DNA: TGTGCCAGCAGTGCCCGGGACGGGCGACAAGAGACCCAGTACTTC. It translates to CASSARDGRQETQYF. The V call is TRBV27, the J call TRBJ2-5; either TRBD1 or TRBD2 may supply D (5 bases each). Germline V CDR1 and CDR2: MNHEY, SMNVEV (reference sequence). CDR3 length: 15 residues. Between the trimmed V and J ends, which lost 5 bases and 2 bases, there was a span of 15 bases.

This clone was found once. This chain joins TRBV28 and TRBJ2-7; a weak D match, TRBD2 (5 bases). CDR1 is MDHEN, CDR2 SYDVKM, per germline. Trimming left V 2 bases short and J 7 bases short, with 12 bases between. The CDR3 has 13 amino acids. The CDR3 DNA reads as TGTGCCAGCAGTTTAACCCCCCCGGGGGAGCAGTACTTC. Translated, it gives CASSLTPPGEQYF. Full variable domain (remainder filled in from reference TRBV28 and TRBJ2-7): DVKVTQSSRYLVKRTGEKVFLECVQDMDHENMFWYRQDPGLGLRLIYFSYDVKMKEKGDIPEGYSVSREKKERFSLILESASTNQTSMYLCASSLTPPGEQYFGPGTRLTVT.

The J gene is TRBJ1-5, the V gene TRBV5-1, with TRBD1 matching over 7 bases. CDR3 size: 14 residues. J gave up 7 bases and V 3 bases, and 7 bases lay outside the gene matches. Germline values: CDR1 SGHRS, CDR2 YFSETQ. Here the CDR3 reads CASSSTGEGQPQHF. As DNA, the CDR3 is TGCGCCAGCAGCTCCACAGGGGAGGGGCAGCCCCAGCATTTT.

The sample holds one count of this clone. V gene TRBV5-1 combines with J gene TRBJ2-1; weak D call: TRBD2 (6 bases). Germline CDR1 and CDR2: SGHRS and YFSETQ. V lost 5 bases to trimming and J lost 0 bases, with 15 bases between them. The CDR3 has 16 amino acids. CDR3 residues: CASRGSGLSSYNEQFF. Here the CDR3 DNA reads TGCGCCAGCAGGGGTAGCGGACTGAGCTCCTACAATGAGCAGTTCTTC.

V usage is TRBV25-1 and J usage is TRBJ2-3; 7 bases agree with TRBD2. The CDR3 contains 16 residues. V shed 1 base and J 2 bases; nucleotides not matched to a gene: 6. Germline V gives CDR1 MGHDK, CDR2 SYGVNS. CDR3 coding DNA: TGTGCCAGCAGTGAATCGGGCCTAGCGGACACAGATACGCAGTATTTT. It translates to CASSESGLADTDTQYF.

The chain carries TRBV13 and TRBJ2-2, with 10 bases fitting TRBD2. Germline lookup yields CDR1 PRHDT and CDR2 FYEKMQ (reference sequence). This CDR3 region has 15 residues. V shed 10 bases and J 6 bases; nucleotides not matched to a gene: 11. CDR3 sequence reads: CATAGLAGVAGELFF. CDR3 in DNA: TGTGCCACCGCGGGGCTAGCGGGAGTAGCCGGGGAGCTGTTTTTT. The whole variable domain, remainder taken from reference TRBV13 and TRBJ2-2, is AAGVIQSPRHLIKEKRETATLKCYPIPRHDTVYWYQQGPGQDPQFLISFYEKMQSDKGSIPDRFSAQQFSDYHSELNMSSLELGDSALYFCATAGLAGVAGELFFGEGSRLTVL.

V usage is TRBV7-2 and J usage is TRBJ2-1; 10 positions agree with TRBD1. The V gene's germline CDR1 is SGHTA and CDR2 FQGNSA. V shed 7 bases, J shed 5 bases, and the junction held 8 bases outside the gene matches. The length of the CDR3 is 15 residues. The CDR3 sequence: CASTATGGVNNEQFF. The CDR3 region has the DNA TGTGCCAGCACCGCGACAGGGGGCGTTAACAATGAGCAGTTCTTC.

CDR3 nucleotides: TGTGCCAGCAGCTTAAGGAGGCTGGGGGGCGCTTCCCACGAGCAGTACTTC. This codes for CASSLRRLGGASHEQYF. The genes are TRBV13 and TRBJ2-7; D tentatively fits TRBD1 or TRBD2 (6 bases each). Germline assignment: CDR1 PRHDT and CDR2 FYEKMQ (reference sequence). The CDR3 is 17 residues long. The ends were cut back, 2 bases at V and 5 bases at J, with 22 bases in the middle.

Note on this clone: Other DNA sequences in the sample encode the same CDR3. The chain links TRBV19 to TRBJ1-1, with D possibly being TRBD1 (5 bases). The germline V gene encodes CDR1 LNHDA and CDR2 SQIVND (reference sequence). The germline V and J ends were trimmed by 3 bases and 5 bases, with 10 bases remaining between them. The CDR3 has 13 residues. This chain's CDR3 is CASSIGGITEAFF. The CDR3 DNA follows: TGTGCCAGTAGTATCGGGGGAATTACTGAAGCTTTCTTT. The complete variable domain, with remaining parts taken from reference TRBV19 and TRBJ1-1, reads DGGITQSPKYLFRKEGQNVTLSCEQNLNHDAMYWYRQDPGQGLRLIYYSQIVNDFQKGDIAEGYSVSREKKESFPLTVTSAQKNPTAFYLCASSIGGITEAFFGQGTRLTVV.

The rearrangement uses TRBV30 and TRBJ1-6; 10 nucleotides align to TRBD1. CDR3 length: 14 amino acids. Germline CDR1 reads GTSNPN; CDR2 reads SVGIG (reference sequence). V was pared by 2 bases and J by 9 bases, with 4 bases of the junction left unmatched. Written as DNA, the CDR3 is TGTGCCTGGAGTAAGGGACAGGGGTCTTCACCCCTCCACTTT. Protein: CAWSKGQGSSPLHF.

V gene TRBV2 combines with J gene TRBJ2-3; 10 nucleotides align to TRBD2. Trimming cost V 7 bases and J 2 bases; bases outside gene matches: 3. The CDR3 is 14 residues long. The germline CDR1 and CDR2 sequences are SNHLY and FYNNEI. DNA for the CDR3: TGTGCCAGCAAACTAGCGGGGAACACAGATACGCAGTATTTT. Translating gives CASKLAGNTDTQYF.

The rearrangement joins TRBV9 to TRBJ1-3; D not certain. This CDR3 contains 16 residues. Germline V gene sequence: CDR1 SGDLS, CDR2 YYNGEE. Trimming removed 4 bases from V and 5 bases from J, with 19 bases in between. The CDR3 protein is CASSPPGVPSRNTIYF. DNA of the CDR3: TGTGCCAGCAGCCCCCCGGGAGTACCTTCTCGAAACACCATATATTTT.

The chain uses TRBV29-1 and TRBJ2-7, with TRBD2 matching over 9 bases. Germline V lookup: CDR1 SQVTM, CDR2 ANQGSEA. The length of the CDR3 is 14 residues. V shed 3 bases and J 1 base; nucleotides not matched to a gene: 4. In nucleotides, the CDR3 is TGCAGCGTTGATGGGCGGGAGGGGTCCTACGAGCAGTACTTC. Protein: CSVDGREGSYEQYF.

Details on this clone: The sample contains more than one DNA sequence encoding this CDR3. This chain joins TRBV5-4 and TRBJ2-3, with D uncertain. Germline V gene data show CDR1 as SGHNT and CDR2 as YYREEE (reference sequence). The CDR3 is 12 amino acids. Trimming cost V 4 bases and J 2 bases, with 5 bases left between them. CDR3 protein: CASSLNTDTQYF. CDR3 DNA: TGTGCCAGCAGCCTAAACACAGATACGCAGTATTTT. Filled out from reference TRBV5-4 and TRBJ2-3, the complete variable domain reads ETGVTQSPTHLIKTRGQQVTLRCSSQSGHNTVSWYQQALGQGPQFIFQYYREEENGRGNFPPRFSGLQFPNYSSELNVNALELDDSALYLCASSLNTDTQYFGPGTRLTVL.

V usage is TRBV10-3 and J usage is TRBJ1-5, with 7 bases that match TRBD1. The CDR3 sequence is 14 residues long. With 10 bases clipped from V and 4 bases from J, the junction kept 10 bases outside the gene matches. CDR1 and CDR2 (germline): ENHRY, SYGVKD. For the CDR3, the DNA is TGTGCCACCGGGGACAGCGGTGTTAATCAGCCCCAGCATTTT. Translation: CATGDSGVNQPQHF.

The chain combines TRBV5-8 with TRBJ2-5; D may be TRBD1 or TRBD2 (5 bases each). This CDR3 has 18 residues. CDR1 and CDR2 (germline): SGHTS, YDEGEE. Trimming left V 2 bases short and J 5 bases short, with 25 bases between. CDR3 DNA sequence: TGTGCCAGCAGCTTCGGGGTGAACAGGTGGGAGAGAGGGGAGACCCAGTACTTC. Protein product: CASSFGVNRWERGETQYF.

The V gene is TRBV19, the J gene TRBJ1-4; the match to TRBD1 covers 8 bases. Germline V gene lookup returns CDR1 LNHDA and CDR2 SQIVND (reference sequence). This CDR3 contains 16 residues. Trimming took 5 bases from V and 0 from J; bases not matched to a gene: 5. CDR3 in amino acids: CASSYATGATNEKLFF. Here the CDR3 DNA reads TGTGCCAGTAGTTACGCGACAGGGGCAACTAATGAAAAACTGTTTTTT.

In the case of this clone: The same CDR3 is also encoded by other DNA sequences in this sample. V usage is TRBV11-2 and J usage is TRBJ1-1, with 7 bases identical to TRBD1. This CDR3 is built from 13 residues. Looked up from germline, CDR1 is SGHAT and CDR2 is FQNNGV. The V gene end was trimmed by 5 bases and the J gene end by 5 bases; junction bases not matched to a gene: 5. CDR3 region: CASSLDRDTEAFF. The CDR3 DNA is TGTGCCAGCAGCCTCGACAGGGATACTGAAGCTTTCTTT. Full variable domain (missing parts from reference TRBV11-2 and TRBJ1-1): EAGVAQSPRYKIIEKRQSVAFWCNPISGHATLYWYQQILGQGPKLLIQFQNNGVVDDSQLPKDRFSAERLKGVDSTLKIQPAKLEDSAVYLCASSLDRDTEAFFGQGTRLTVV.

The gene calls are TRBV18 and TRBJ2-2, with TRBD2 as a possible D gene (5 bases). The CDR3 covers 17 residues. Germline V lookup: CDR1 KGHSH, CDR2 LQKENI. Trimming stripped 5 bases from V and 0 bases from J, with 16 bases between. CDR3 region: CASSWPTRASNTGELFF. In DNA, the CDR3 is TGTGCCAGCTCATGGCCTACTAGAGCCTCGAACACCGGGGAGCTGTTTTTT.

This chain uses TRBV18 with TRBJ2-4; 7 positions agree with TRBD1. V gave up 6 bases and J gave up 5 bases; unmatched junction bases: 7. Germline V gene data show CDR1 as KGHSH and CDR2 as LQKENI. The CDR3 consists of 14 residues. The CDR3 sequence is CASSPGTAQNIQYF. As DNA, the CDR3 is TGTGCCAGCTCTCCCGGGACAGCACAAAACATTCAGTACTTC.

The V and J genes are TRBV5-1 and TRBJ1-6, with D maybe TRBD1 (5 bases). The CDR3 extends over 17 amino acids. V was shortened by 0 bases and J by 0 bases, with 10 bases between the two germline ends. Germline V gene data show CDR1 as SGHRS and CDR2 as YFSETQ. The CDR3 DNA reads as TGCGCCAGCAGCTTGGGGGGCAGGAGCTCCTATAATTCACCCCTCCACTTT. Protein product: CASSLGGRSSYNSPLHF.

This clone was observed a handful of times. The CDR3 sequence is CASSRQGSLTSPLHF. DNA for the CDR3: TGTGCCAGCAGTAGACAGGGCTCCCTAACTTCACCCCTCCACTTT. The chain is built from TRBV2 and TRBJ1-6, with 7 bases matching TRBD1. Germline V CDR1 and CDR2: SNHLY, FYNNEI. The CDR3 sequence is 15 residues long. V lost 5 bases, J lost 9 bases, and 10 bases stayed unmatched.

The chain links TRBV18 to TRBJ2-7; D gene ambiguous. Germline loops: CDR1 KGHSH, CDR2 LQKENI. The CDR3 totals 15 residues. The V gene lost 2 bases and the J gene lost 3 bases, with 14 bases spanning the gap. CDR3: CASSPESLVDYEQYF. For the CDR3, the DNA is TGTGCCAGCTCACCAGAAAGCCTCGTGGACTACGAGCAGTACTTC.

The chain uses TRBV6-1 and TRBJ1-6; TRBD1 matches at 7 bases. This CDR3 is 18 amino acids long. From germline, CDR1 is MNHNS and CDR2 SASEGT. With 0 bases clipped from V and 6 bases from J, the junction kept 11 bases outside the gene matches. CDR3 sequence: CASSEAADRASGNSPLHF. The CDR3 bases are TGTGCCAGCAGTGAAGCTGCAGACAGGGCTAGCGGTAATTCACCCCTCCACTTT.

V is TRBV18 and J is TRBJ2-5; 7 bases fit TRBD1. Germline-derived CDR1 and CDR2 are KGHSH and LQKENI. J gave up 3 bases and V 4 bases, and 17 bases lay outside the gene matches. The CDR3 contains 18 residues. The CDR3 DNA follows: TGTGCCAGCTCACTGACGCGACCCCAGGGACAGAGAAAAGAGACCCAGTACTTC. Translating it yields CASSLTRPQGQRKETQYF. Full variable domain (remainder filled in from reference TRBV18 and TRBJ2-5): NAGVMQNPRHLVRRRGQEARLRCSPMKGHSHVYWYRQLPEEGLKFMVYLQKENIIDESGMPKERFSAEFPKEGPSILRIQQVVRGDSAAYFCASSLTRPQGQRKETQYFGPGTRLLVL.

V and J are TRBV5-1 and TRBJ2-5, with D maybe TRBD1 (6 bases). The assigned J gene may be wrong: the sequence end matches TRBJ2-7 better. This CDR3 region has 13 residues. From germline, CDR1 is SGHRS and CDR2 YFSETQ. CDR3 residues: CASSFQGTYEQYF. The CDR3 DNA reads TGCGCCAGCAGCTTCCAGGGGACCTACGAGCAGTACTTC.

The chain employs TRBV7-9 and TRBJ1-2, with D unclear. CDR1 is SEHNR, CDR2 FQNEAQ, per germline (reference sequence). The CDR3 runs to 14 residues. Trimming cost V 1 base and J 4 bases, with 10 bases left between them. CDR3 region: CASSLDSAVYGYTF. The CDR3 DNA reads as TGTGCCAGCAGCTTAGATTCGGCAGTCTATGGCTACACCTTC.

V gene TRBV19 combines with J gene TRBJ2-1; D is perhaps TRBD1 or TRBD2 (6 bases each). The germline V gene has CDR1 LNHDA and CDR2 SQIVND (reference sequence). The CDR3 loop spans 20 amino acids. V was cut by 11 bases and J by 4 bases, with 36 bases left in between. CDR3 nucleotide sequence: TGTGCCCGGAGTATAAAGGGGGACGGGGGCCCTTTAAGTTTATACAATGAGCAGTTCTTC. This encodes CARSIKGDGGPLSLYNEQFF.

This clone came up once. The V gene is TRBV12-5, the J gene TRBJ2-2; either TRBD1 or TRBD2 may fit D (6 bases each). Trimming left V 1 base short and J 1 base short, with 7 bases between. This CDR3 is 15 amino acids long. Germline V CDR1 and CDR2: LGHNT, FRNRAP. The CDR3 coding sequence is TGTGCTAGTGGTTTGGAGGGGGGGAACACCGGGGAGCTGTTTTTT. Protein: CASGLEGGNTGELFF.